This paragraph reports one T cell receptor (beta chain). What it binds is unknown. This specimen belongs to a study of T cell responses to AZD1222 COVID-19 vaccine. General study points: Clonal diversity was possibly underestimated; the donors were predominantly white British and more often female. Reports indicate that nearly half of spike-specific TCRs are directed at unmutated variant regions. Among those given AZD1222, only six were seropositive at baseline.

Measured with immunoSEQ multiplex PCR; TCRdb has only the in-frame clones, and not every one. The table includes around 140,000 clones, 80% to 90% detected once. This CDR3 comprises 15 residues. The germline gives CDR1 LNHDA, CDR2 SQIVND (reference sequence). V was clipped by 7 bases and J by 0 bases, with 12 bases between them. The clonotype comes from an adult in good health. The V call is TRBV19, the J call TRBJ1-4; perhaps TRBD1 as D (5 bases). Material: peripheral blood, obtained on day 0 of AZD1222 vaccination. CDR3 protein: CASNTGTATNEKLFF. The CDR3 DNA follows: TGTGCCAGTAATACCGGGACGGCAACTAATGAAAAACTGTTTTTT.